This T cell receptor beta chain was identified during a study of breast tumors, draining lymph nodes, adjacent tissues. Broader study findings: Tumor T cell lymph node origin was a supported hypothesis, not proven. Compared with basal-like, luminal-like tumors shared significantly more repertoire with nontumor tissue. Most tumor T cells seemingly derive from lymph node, then expand in tumor. Compared with lymph nodes, tumors were less diverse; compared with nontumor tissue, more.

TCRdb reprocessed the multiplex PCR reads via MiXCR and lists one record per CDR3 protein. The sample consists of about 230,000 distinct CDR3 sequences, 32% of them appearing once. Samples came from axillary lymph nodes draining the breast cancer. In the case of this clonotype: Its antigen remains unknown. Without the conserved terminal phenylalanine or tryptophan, this CDR3 likely stems from a read error.

Deletions cut 6 bases from V and 0 bases from J, with 15 bases between. The germline gives CDR1 LNHDA, CDR2 SQIVND (reference sequence). This CDR3 contains 16 residues. This TCR derives from a female donor with breast cancer. Some clones in this sample may be carry-over from other donors' samples. The rearrangement links TRBV19 to TRBJ1-3; tentatively, D is TRBD1 (5 bases). Sequenced sample: axillary lymph node tissue. The CDR3 loop reads CASSQGPGNSGNTIYS. CDR3 bases: TGTGCCAGTAGCCAGGGACCGGGAAACTCTGGAAACACCATATATTCT.